This T cell receptor (beta chain) is from a study of long-term antiretroviral therapy in people with HIV. At survey level, the immunoSEQ assay was run in its v3.0 version. The study targeted roughly 40,000-50,000 T-cell genomes per sample in sequencing. Sequencing used immunoSEQ multiplex PCR; TCRdb keeps in-frame clones, though not all of them. The data contain about 23,000 clones, 81% of them singletons. General observations from the study: Diversity went up after ART and still fell short of transplant donor controls.

Regarding this clone: Antigen: not known.

Sequences were derived from unsorted PBMCs, sampled 1.5 years after starting antiretroviral therapy. This sequence originates from a man aged 25 to 40 with HIV.

CDR3 in amino acids: CASSRGEAGNTIYF. The CDR3 nucleotides read TGTGCCAGCAGCCGGGGGGAGGCTGGAAACACCATATATTTT. J is TRBJ1-3 and V is TRBV5-5; possibly TRBD1 for D (5 bases). Trimming pared 4 bases from V and 2 bases from J, leaving 10 bases between. Germline V lookup: CDR1 SGHKS, CDR2 YYEKEE (reference sequence). CDR3 length equals 14 residues.